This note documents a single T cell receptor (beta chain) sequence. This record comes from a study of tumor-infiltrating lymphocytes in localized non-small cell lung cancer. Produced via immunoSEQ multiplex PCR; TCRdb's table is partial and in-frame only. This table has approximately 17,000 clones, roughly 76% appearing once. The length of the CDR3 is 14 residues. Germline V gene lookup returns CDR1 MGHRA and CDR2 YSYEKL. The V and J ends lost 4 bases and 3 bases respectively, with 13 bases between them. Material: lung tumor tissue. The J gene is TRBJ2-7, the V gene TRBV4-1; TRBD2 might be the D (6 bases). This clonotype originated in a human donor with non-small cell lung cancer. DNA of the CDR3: TGCGCCAGCAGCCTAATCGCGGGAATCTACGAGCAGTACTTC. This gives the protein CASSLIAGIYEQYF.